Shown below are 10 T cell receptor beta chains from a single sample sequenced in a study of neurological immune-mediated disorders (dated by TCRdb to between 2018 and 2020). Preparation of the library involved 5' RACE. Reads for this sample came from an Illumina HiSeq 2500. Through fastp at Q25 and MiXCR, TCRdb rebuilt clones from the public reads, retaining in-frame beta chains. Under each unique CDR3 protein, matching rows form one entry showing the most common genes and DNA. The sample includes around 23,000 distinct CDR3 sequences, with about an eighth observed a single time. Approximately 16% of the sample comes from the top ten. The material sequenced was PBMCs. Receptors were obtained from a woman aged 35 to 49 with HTLV-1-associated myelopathy (HAM/TSP).

This clonotype has a count of ten or more. This chain links TRBV27 with TRBJ2-2; a weak D match, TRBD1 (6 bases). The CDR3 sequence is 15 residues long. The V and J ends lost 7 bases and 6 bases respectively, with 18 bases between them. Looked up from germline, CDR1 is MNHEY and CDR2 is SMNVEV (reference sequence). The CDR3 sequence is CASKGGPTRPGELFF. As DNA, the CDR3 is TGTGCCAGCAAAGGGGGACCCACGCGTCCCGGGGAGCTGTTTTTT.

This clonotype was seen repeatedly, ten times or more. J is TRBJ1-5 and V is TRBV7-8; D ambiguous. V was pared by 2 bases and J by 9 bases, with 14 bases between. The length of the CDR3 is 14 residues. Germline V CDR1 and CDR2: SGHVS, FQNEAQ. The CDR3 bases are TGTGCCAGCAGCTTACAGGACGTCTTGGGGCCCCAGCATTTT. Translating gives CASSLQDVLGPQHF.

This clonotype was detected many times. For the CDR3, the DNA is TGTGCCAGCAGCCCGGGGGGGGGCAGGGGGCTCTACGAGCAGTACTTC. It is translated as CASSPGGGRGLYEQYF. The chain uses TRBV5-4 and TRBJ2-7, with D perhaps assigned TRBD1 or TRBD2 (8 bases each). V was clipped by 4 bases and J by 3 bases, with 20 bases between them. CDR1 and CDR2 (germline): SGHNT, YYREEE (reference sequence). The CDR3 runs to 16 residues.

V gene TRBV19 combines with J gene TRBJ1-5; D is undetermined. Trimming took 3 bases from V and 0 from J, leaving 12 bases between them. CDR3 length equals 16 residues. Germline V gives CDR1 LNHDA, CDR2 SQIVND (reference sequence). The CDR3 DNA sequence: TGTGCCAGTAGTATTTCGGAAACCTATAGCAATCAGCCCCAGCATTTT. Translated: CASSISETYSNQPQHF.

There are many counts of this clonotype. The DNA for the CDR3 is TGCAGTGCTAGCTTAGCTAGCGGGGGAACAGATACGCAGTATTTT. Translation gives CSASLASGGTDTQYF. The chain uses TRBV20-1 and TRBJ2-3; 10 bases are shared with TRBD2. The CDR3 length is 15 residues. Germline V gene sequence: CDR1 DFQATT, CDR2 SNEGSKA (reference sequence). V shed 3 bases and J 3 bases; nucleotides not matched to a gene: 6.

This clonotype was observed at least ten times. This chain joins TRBV6-5 and TRBJ1-3; no reliable D call. The CDR3 covers 14 residues. V shed 4 bases and J shed 0 bases, with 7 bases lying between them. Germline CDR1 and CDR2: MNHEY and SVGAGI. The CDR3 loop is CASSLGISGNTIYF. The CDR3 nucleotides are TGTGCCAGCAGTTTGGGGATCTCTGGAAACACCATATATTTT.

This clonotype was picked up many times. This chain uses TRBV9 with TRBJ2-2; TRBD1 matches 9 bases. CDR1 is SGDLS, CDR2 YYNGEE, per germline. The CDR3 extends over 18 amino acids. V lost 6 bases and J lost 1; bases outside the gene matches: 13. CDR3 in DNA: TGTGCCAGCACTCCAGGGGGGACAGGGACCTTGAACACCGGGGAGCTGTTTTTT. This gives the protein CASTPGGTGTLNTGELFF.

Many counts were recorded for this clonotype. This chain links TRBV5-1 with TRBJ2-1; 8 nucleotides align to TRBD1. The CDR3 runs to 17 residues. Per the germline V gene, CDR1 is SGHRS and CDR2 is YFSETQ. V was clipped by 4 bases and J by 0 bases; unmatched bases: 9. The DNA of the CDR3 is TGCGCCAGCAGCCAGAGAGACAGGGGAAGCTCCTACAATGAGCAGTTCTTC. It is translated as CASSQRDRGSSYNEQFF.

The sample holds many counts of this clonotype. The chain employs TRBV4-2 and TRBJ2-3; perhaps D is TRBD1 or TRBD2 (6 bases each). The CDR3 runs to 17 residues. CDR1 LGHNA and CDR2 YNFKEQ come from the germline V gene. With 0 bases removed from V and 3 bases from J, the gap between germline ends came to 16 bases. In nucleotides, the CDR3 is TGTGCCAGCAGCCAAGATTTGAGGGGGGAGGAGACAGATACGCAGTATTTT. Its translation: CASSQDLRGEETDTQYF.

With regard to this clonotype: Given a much more abundant clone one base away, this may be a read error. The chain combines TRBV7-9 with TRBJ2-6; D uncertain. This CDR3 comprises 15 residues. Germline V lookup: CDR1 SEHNR, CDR2 FQNEAQ (reference sequence). V shed 4 bases and J shed 4 bases, with 11 bases lying between them. CDR3 bases: TGTGCCAGCAGCTACCAGGAAACGGGGGCCAACGTCCTGACTTTC. Protein sequence: CASSYQETGANVLTF.